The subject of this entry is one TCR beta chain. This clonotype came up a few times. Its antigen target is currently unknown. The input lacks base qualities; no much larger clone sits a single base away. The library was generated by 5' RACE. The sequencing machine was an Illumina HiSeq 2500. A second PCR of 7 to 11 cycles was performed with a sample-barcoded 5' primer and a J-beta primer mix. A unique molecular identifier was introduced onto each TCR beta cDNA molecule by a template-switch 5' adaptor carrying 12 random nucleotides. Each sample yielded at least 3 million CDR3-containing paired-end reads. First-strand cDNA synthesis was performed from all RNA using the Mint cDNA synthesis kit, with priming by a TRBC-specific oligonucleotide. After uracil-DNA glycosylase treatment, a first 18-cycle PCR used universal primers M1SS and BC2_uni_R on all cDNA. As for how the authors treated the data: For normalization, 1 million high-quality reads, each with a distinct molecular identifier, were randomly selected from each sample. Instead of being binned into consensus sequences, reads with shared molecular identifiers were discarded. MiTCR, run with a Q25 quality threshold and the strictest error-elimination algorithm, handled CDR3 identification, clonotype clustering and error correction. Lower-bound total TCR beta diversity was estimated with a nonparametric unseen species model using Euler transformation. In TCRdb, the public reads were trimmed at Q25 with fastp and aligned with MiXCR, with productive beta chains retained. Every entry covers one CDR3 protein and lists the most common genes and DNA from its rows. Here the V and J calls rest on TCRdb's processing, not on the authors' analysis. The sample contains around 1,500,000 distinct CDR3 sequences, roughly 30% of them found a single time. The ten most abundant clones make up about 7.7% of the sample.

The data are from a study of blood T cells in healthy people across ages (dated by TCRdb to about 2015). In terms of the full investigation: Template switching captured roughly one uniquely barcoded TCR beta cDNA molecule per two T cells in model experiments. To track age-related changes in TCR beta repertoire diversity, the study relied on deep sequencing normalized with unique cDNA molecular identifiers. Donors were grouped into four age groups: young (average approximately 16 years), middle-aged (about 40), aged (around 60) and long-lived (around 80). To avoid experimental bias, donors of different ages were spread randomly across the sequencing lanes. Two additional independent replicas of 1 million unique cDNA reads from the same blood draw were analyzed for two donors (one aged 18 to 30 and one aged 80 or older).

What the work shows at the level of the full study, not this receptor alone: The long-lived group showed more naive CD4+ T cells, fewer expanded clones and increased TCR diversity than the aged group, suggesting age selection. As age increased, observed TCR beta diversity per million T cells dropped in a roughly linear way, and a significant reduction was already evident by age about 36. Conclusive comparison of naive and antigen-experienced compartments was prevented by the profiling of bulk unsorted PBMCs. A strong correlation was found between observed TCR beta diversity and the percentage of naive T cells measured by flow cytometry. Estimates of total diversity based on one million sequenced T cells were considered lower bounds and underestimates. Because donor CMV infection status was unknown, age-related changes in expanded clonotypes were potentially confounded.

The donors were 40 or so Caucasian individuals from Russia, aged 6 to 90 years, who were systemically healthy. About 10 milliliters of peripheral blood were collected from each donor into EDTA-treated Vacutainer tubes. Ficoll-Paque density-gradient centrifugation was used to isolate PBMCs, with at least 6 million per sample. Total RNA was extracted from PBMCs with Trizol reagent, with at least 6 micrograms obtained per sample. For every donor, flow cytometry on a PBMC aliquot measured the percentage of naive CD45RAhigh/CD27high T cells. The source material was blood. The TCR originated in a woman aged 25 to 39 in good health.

For the CDR3, the sequence is CAWSAQGVGTDTQYF. The DNA sequence reads TGTGCCTGGAGCGCTCAGGGGGTTGGCACAGATACGCAGTATTTT. The chain is encoded by TRBV30 joined to TRBJ2-3; 7 of the junction bases match TRBD1. Germline trimming: 3 bases from V, 1 base from J; junction bases outside gene matches: 7. Based on the germline V gene (reference sequence), the CDR1 and CDR2 sequences are GTSNPN and SVGIG. The CDR3 starts with the cysteine, ends with the phenylalanine, and has 15 residues. The only DNA kept is the CDR3, 45 bases in frame from the first base.